Only a few counts were recorded for the clone carrying this TCR beta chain. The investigators amplified TCR beta CDR3 regions from RNA transcripts. RT-PCR in the first round (using the HTBI primer set) targeted the TCR CDR3. TCRdb reprocessed the multiplex PCR reads with MiXCR, giving one entry per CDR3 protein. Among hundreds of thousands of distinct CDR3 sequences listed, approximately 25% were seen once. This specimen belongs to a study of T cells in Graves' hyperthyroidism and ophthalmopathy. The TCR sequence derives from a woman aged 40 to 50 with Graves' ophthalmopathy. Material: blood.

This CDR3 reads CATSDRGLAGEETQYF. The CDR3 nucleotides read TGTGCCACCAGTGACCGTGGACTAGCGGGGGAGGAGACCCAGTACTTC. The genes are TRBV24-1 and TRBJ2-5, with 13 bases aligning to TRBD2. This CDR3 spans 16 amino acids. Germline CDR1 is KGHDR and CDR2 is SFDVKD. With 4 bases clipped from V and 5 bases from J, the junction kept 6 bases outside the gene matches.